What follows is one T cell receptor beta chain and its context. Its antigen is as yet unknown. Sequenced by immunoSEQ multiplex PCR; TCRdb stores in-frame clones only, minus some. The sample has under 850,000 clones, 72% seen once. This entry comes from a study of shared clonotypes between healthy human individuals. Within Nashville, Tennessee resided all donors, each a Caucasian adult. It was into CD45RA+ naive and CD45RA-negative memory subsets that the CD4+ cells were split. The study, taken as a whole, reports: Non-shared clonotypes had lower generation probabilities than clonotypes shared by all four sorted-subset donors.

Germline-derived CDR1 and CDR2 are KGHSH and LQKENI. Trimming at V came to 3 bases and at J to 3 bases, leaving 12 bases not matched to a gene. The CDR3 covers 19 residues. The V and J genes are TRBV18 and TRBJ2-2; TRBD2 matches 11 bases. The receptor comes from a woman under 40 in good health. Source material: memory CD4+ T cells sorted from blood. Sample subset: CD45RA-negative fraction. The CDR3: CASSPRLAGGTVDTGELFF. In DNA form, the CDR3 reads TGTGCCAGCTCACCGCGGTTAGCGGGAGGGACGGTGGACACCGGGGAGCTGTTTTTT.